The rows below give T cell receptor beta chains drawn from one sample of a study of human T cells and chemical hapten exposure. TCRdb processed the RACE reads anew with MiXCR; each CDR3 protein has one entry. Counted here are tens of thousands of distinct CDR3 sequences, over 10% occurring once; the ten biggest clones make up roughly 2.4%. The source material was whole blood, sampled in connection with sensitization to the hapten diphenylcyclopropenone (DPC). The receptors derive from a man aged 25 to 45 with alopecia areata. Some clones in this sample may be carry-over from other donors' samples. CDR3s include the opening cysteine and the closing phenylalanine or tryptophan. A D gene is named only where the DNA matches it firmly. Clone size is shown for a subset of rows, as once, few, many or a class of expanded clone.

cdr3_aa	cdr3_nt	d_call	clone_size	v_call	j_call
CSAPGGYTF	TGCAGTGCTCCCGGTGGCTACACCTTC	-	many	TRBV20-1	TRBJ1-2
CASSSKTDYGYTF	TGTGCCAGCAGCTCGAAGACGGATTATGGCTACACCTTC	-	many	TRBV2	TRBJ1-2
CASSESGTRDNEQFF	TGCGCCAGCAGTGAGTCTGGGACTAGGGACAATGAGCAGTTCTTC	TRBD2	many	TRBV10-2	TRBJ2-1
CASSYRVGQAYEQYF	TGTGCCAGCAGTTACCGAGTCGGACAGGCCTACGAGCAGTACTTC	TRBD1	many	TRBV6-2/TRBV6-3	TRBJ2-7
CASSVETGAEAFF	TGTGCCAGCAGCGTAGAGACGGGGGCGGAAGCTTTCTTT	-	few	TRBV9	TRBJ1-1
CASSQSGTGVGYEQYF	TGCGCCAGCAGCCAATCCGGGACAGGGGTAGGCTACGAGCAGTACTTC	TRBD1	-	TRBV4-3	TRBJ2-7
CSAGQGDNQPQHF	TGCAGCGCGGGACAGGGGGACAATCAGCCCCAGCATTTT	TRBD1	few	TRBV29-1	TRBJ1-5
CASSLVGGGMTEAFF	TGCGCCAGCAGCTTGGTTGGGGGCGGAATGACTGAAGCTTTCTTT	-	many	TRBV5-1	TRBJ1-1
CSARGRGATYNEQFF	TGCAGTGCTAGAGGGCGGGGGGCTACCTACAATGAGCAGTTCTTC	TRBD2	many	TRBV20-1	TRBJ2-1
CASSTTLRGSPWEQFF	TGTGCCAGCTCTACCACCTTGCGGGGGTCGCCCTGGGAGCAGTTCTTC	TRBD2	few	TRBV18	TRBJ2-1
CSVDGLAGGMNEQFF	TGCAGCGTTGACGGACTAGCGGGGGGAATGAATGAGCAGTTCTTC	TRBD2	few	TRBV29-1	TRBJ2-1
CASSVRPTGNYNEQFF	TGTGCCAGCAGTGTAAGACCCACAGGGAACTACAATGAGCAGTTCTTC	-	-	TRBV6-1	TRBJ2-1
CASSSTQGYTF	TGTGCCAGCAGCTCGACCCAAGGCTACACCTTC	-	few	TRBV7-9	TRBJ1-2